This TCR beta chain is from a study of T-cell reconstitution after alpha-beta-depleted transplantation in children. Whole-study findings and limits: About two months after transplant, alpha-beta T cells reportedly came from several hundred expanded graft clones. Surviving recipient T cells and intrathymic progenitors accounted for some patients' high TCRbeta diversity at day 60. Once a year had passed after transplant, T-cell counts and diversity came mostly from newly produced T cells.

Unique molecular identifiers were incorporated into the prepared TCRbeta library. TCRdb re-derived calls from the PCR reads in MiXCR, one entry per CDR3 protein. This sample yields fewer than 750,000 distinct CDR3 sequences, of which 27% are seen a single time; about 35% belongs to the top ten. The CDR3 is 13 amino acids. Trimming shortened V by 7 bases and J by 7 bases, and 17 bases separated the two germline ends. The germline CDR1 and CDR2 sequences are DFQATT and SNEGSKA (reference sequence). Details on this clonotype: Its cognate antigen is unknown.

Sequenced material: PBMCs, taken before TCRalphabeta/CD19-depleted stem cell transplant. The clonotype originates from a boy less than two years old with Wiskott-Aldrich syndrome, due to receive a stem cell transplant. This chain joins TRBV20-1 and TRBJ2-1; D uncertain. The chain's CDR3 is CSGESPLINEQFF. In nucleotides, the CDR3 is TGCAGTGGAGAATCGCCGCTAATAAATGAGCAGTTCTTC.